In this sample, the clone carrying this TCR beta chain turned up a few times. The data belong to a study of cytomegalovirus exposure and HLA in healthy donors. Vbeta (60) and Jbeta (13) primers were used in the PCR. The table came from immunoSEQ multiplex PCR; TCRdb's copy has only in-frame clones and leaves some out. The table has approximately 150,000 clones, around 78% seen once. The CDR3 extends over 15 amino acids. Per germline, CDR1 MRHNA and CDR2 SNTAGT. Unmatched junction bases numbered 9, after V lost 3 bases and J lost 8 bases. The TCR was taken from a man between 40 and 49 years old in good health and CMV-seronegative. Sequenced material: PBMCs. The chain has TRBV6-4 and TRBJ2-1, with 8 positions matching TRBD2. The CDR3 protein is CASSEAAGETYEQFF. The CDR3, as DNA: TGTGCCAGCAGTGAAGCAGCGGGAGAAACGTATGAGCAGTTCTTC.